This TCR beta chain originates from a study of T cells in Graves' hyperthyroidism and ophthalmopathy. Whole-study findings and limits: Clonotypes that were expanded in thyroid above 0.001 mostly appeared in blood too. Ophthalmopathy was told apart from stable hyperthyroidism by a 13 V-J model.

A remark on this clonotype: Its antigen is unknown.

RNA transcripts gave rise to amplified TCR beta CDR3 regions. The TCR CDR3 first-round RT-PCR relied on the HTBI primer set. Via MiXCR, TCRdb re-called the multiplex PCR reads, giving one row per CDR3 protein. The top ten clones hold more than 60% of a sample with about 150,000 distinct CDR3 sequences, roughly 23% of them seen once. Trimming took off 8 bases at V and 0 bases at J, with 8 bases between the two ends. The CDR3 is 13 residues long. CDR1 is SNHLY, CDR2 FYNNEI, per germline. It was at first hyperthyroidism diagnosis, before any ophthalmopathy symptoms, that the blood sample was taken. This sequence originates from a woman between 45 and 60 years old with Graves' hyperthyroidism that later progressed to Graves' ophthalmopathy. Sequences were obtained from blood. The chain recombines TRBV2 with TRBJ1-5; the D gene is possibly TRBD1 (5 bases). The CDR3 coding sequence is TGTGCCAGCGTGACAGATAGCAATCAGCCCCAGCATTTT. Translated: CASVTDSNQPQHF.